A single sample is the source of the 15 T cell receptor beta chains below, sequenced in a study of cytotoxic CD8 clonotypes in ibrutinib-treated CLL. Measured with immunoSEQ multiplex PCR; TCRdb has only the in-frame clones, and not every one. The sample includes around 140,000 clones, approximately 85% of them seen just once. The material sequenced was PBMCs, taken after 24 months of ibrutinib treatment. The receptors shown here come from a human donor with chronic lymphocytic leukemia.

This chain links TRBV7-3 with TRBJ1-2, with 8 bases identical to TRBD1. Unmatched junction bases numbered 6, after V lost 5 bases and J lost 4 bases. This CDR3 has 14 amino acids. From germline, CDR1 is SGHTA and CDR2 FQGTGA. CDR3 protein: CASSPTGEGYGYTF. The CDR3 coding sequence is TGTGCCAGCAGCCCGACAGGGGAGGGCTATGGCTACACCTTC.

This chain joins TRBV5-1 and TRBJ1-2, with 8 bases that match TRBD1. This CDR3 is 18 amino acids long. V was clipped by 3 bases and J by 4 bases; unmatched bases: 17. CDR1 and CDR2 from the germline V gene are SGHRS and YFSETQ. The CDR3 DNA follows: TGCGCCAGCAGCTCCGAAGGAGGACAGGGATCAGAAAGCTATGGCTACACCTTC. This codes for CASSSEGGQGSESYGYTF.

The gene calls are TRBV4-2 and TRBJ2-2; D remains ambiguous. Germline V gene sequence: CDR1 LGHNA, CDR2 YNFKEQ. The CDR3 runs to 15 residues. Trimming stripped 1 base from V and 6 bases from J, with 12 bases between. CDR3 in amino acids: CASSQVPGSAGELFF. The DNA of the CDR3 is TGTGCCAGCAGCCAAGTACCAGGTTCTGCCGGGGAGCTGTTTTTT.

This chain links TRBV25-1 with TRBJ1-4; D remains unclear. Germline values: CDR1 MGHDK, CDR2 SYGVNS. Trimming stripped 4 bases from V and 0 bases from J, with 6 bases between. The CDR3 runs to 14 residues. CDR3 nucleotide sequence: TGTGCCAGCAGTGGGGCCGCAACTAATGAAAAACTGTTTTTT. Translated, it gives CASSGAATNEKLFF.

The chain carries TRBV7-6 and TRBJ2-3; D is unresolved. CDR1 SGHVS and CDR2 FNYEAQ come from the germline V gene. The V and J ends lost 3 bases and 2 bases respectively, with 9 bases between them. The CDR3 is 14 residues long. CDR3 loop: CASSFGTYTDTQYF. CDR3 in DNA: TGTGCCAGCAGCTTTGGCACCTACACAGATACGCAGTATTTT.

There are a few counts of this clone. The gene calls are TRBV18 and TRBJ1-6; 8 bases map to TRBD1. J gave up 10 bases and V 6 bases, and 8 bases lay outside the gene matches. The CDR3 has 14 amino acids. Germline assignment: CDR1 KGHSH and CDR2 LQKENI. CDR3 in amino acids: CASSDRQGNSPLHF. CDR3 nucleotides: TGTGCCAGCTCCGACCGACAGGGGAACTCACCCCTCCACTTT.

The chain uses TRBV11-2 and TRBJ2-4; D may match TRBD1 or TRBD2 (6 bases each). The CDR3 consists of 14 residues. Germline CDR1 is SGHAT and CDR2 is FQNNGV. Trimming shortened V by 5 bases and J by 1 base, and 9 bases separated the two germline ends. The CDR3 sequence: CASSRGGAKNIQYF. CDR3 DNA: TGTGCCAGCAGCCGAGGGGGGGCCAAAAACATTCAGTACTTC.

Only a few counts were recorded for this clone. This chain connects TRBV28 to TRBJ2-1; TRBD2 aligns across 9 bases. V was clipped by 4 bases and J by 0 bases; unmatched bases: 4. The CDR3 covers 16 residues. Germline loops: CDR1 MDHEN, CDR2 SYDVKM. The CDR3, as DNA: TGTGCCAGCAGTTCTAGCGGGGTTAGCTCCTACAATGAGCAGTTCTTC. Amino acids: CASSSSGVSSYNEQFF. The entire variable domain, with the rest obtained from reference TRBV28 and TRBJ2-1, is as follows: DVKVTQSSRYLVKRTGEKVFLECVQDMDHENMFWYRQDPGLGLRLIYFSYDVKMKEKGDIPEGYSVSREKKERFSLILESASTNQTSMYLCASSSSGVSSYNEQFFGPGTRLTVL.

This clone was seen a handful of times. This chain joins TRBV7-3 and TRBJ2-1; TRBD2 matches at 12 bases. After removal of 5 bases from V and 8 bases from J, the junction contained 7 bases not matched to a gene. The CDR3 length is 15 residues. The V gene's germline CDR1 is SGHTA and CDR2 FQGTGA. The CDR3 coding sequence is TGTGCCAGCAGCCCATCTAGCGGGAGGGGCGATGAGCAGTTCTTC. As protein: CASSPSSGRGDEQFF.

The chain is built from TRBV7-9 and TRBJ1-1; TRBD1 is a possible D gene (5 bases). The CDR3 consists of 15 residues. Germline V gene data show CDR1 as SEHNR and CDR2 as FQNEAQ (reference sequence). V lost 1 base and J lost 4, with 13 bases in between. CDR3 sequence reads: CASSLGGRRITEAFF. In nucleotides, the CDR3 is TGTGCCAGCAGCTTAGGGGGCCGGAGGATCACTGAAGCTTTCTTT.

The V gene is TRBV7-2, the J gene TRBJ2-1; perhaps TRBD2 as D (6 bases). The CDR3 sequence is 11 residues long. Germline V gene lookup returns CDR1 SGHTA and CDR2 FQGNSA. The V and J ends lost 2 bases and 10 bases respectively, with 6 bases between them. The CDR3 spells CASSLLAEQFF. For the CDR3, the DNA is TGTGCCAGCAGCTTACTAGCGGAGCAGTTCTTC.

V is TRBV5-1 and J is TRBJ2-1; D ambiguous. Trimming removed 3 bases at V and 5 bases at J, with 18 bases between. In germline, CDR1 is SGHRS, CDR2 YFSETQ. CDR3 length: 16 residues. Here the CDR3 reads CASSWKEGSRDNEQFF. Written as DNA, the CDR3 is TGCGCCAGCAGCTGGAAAGAAGGGTCAAGGGACAATGAGCAGTTCTTC.

V and J are TRBV6-5 and TRBJ2-1; TRBD2 matches 7 bases. There are 15 residues in the CDR3. Germline V gene lookup returns CDR1 MNHEY and CDR2 SVGAGI. V lost 5 bases to trimming and J lost 4 bases; unmatched junction nucleotides: 8. CDR3 region: CASSRGGLSYNEQFF. The CDR3 region has the DNA TGTGCCAGCAGTCGCGGGGGTCTTTCATACAATGAGCAGTTCTTC.

The chain couples TRBV2 to TRBJ2-4; 16 bases match TRBD2. This CDR3 has 17 residues. Germline lookup yields CDR1 SNHLY and CDR2 FYNNEI. The junction had 3 bases not matched to a gene; V was cut back by 6 bases and J by 1 base. In nucleotides, the CDR3 is TGTGCCAGCAGGGGACTAGCGGGAGGGCGGGCCAAAAACATTCAGTACTTC. Its protein product is CASRGLAGGRAKNIQYF.

The rearrangement joins TRBV19 to TRBJ1-5; possible D gene TRBD1, 5 bases. Trimming took 10 bases from V and 7 from J, leaving 20 bases between them. Per germline, CDR1 LNHDA and CDR2 SQIVND (reference sequence). CDR3 size: 14 residues. The CDR3 reads CATNKVGVLQPQHF. The CDR3 DNA reads TGTGCCACCAATAAAGTAGGGGTTTTACAGCCCCAGCATTTT.